The 21 T cell receptor beta chains below all came from one sample that was sequenced in a study of cytomegalovirus exposure and HLA in healthy donors. 60 Vbeta and 13 Jbeta primers were used in PCR. Libraries were prepared by immunoSEQ multiplex PCR; TCRdb keeps only in-frame clonotypes and omits some of them. The sample contains 140,000 or so clones, 76% of which appear only once. The sample comprised PBMCs. The receptors shown here come from a man aged 35-49 years in good health and CMV-seronegative.

This clone occurred a few times. The chain employs TRBV2 and TRBJ1-2; D remains ambiguous. There are 12 residues in the CDR3. Germline V gene data show CDR1 as SNHLY and CDR2 as FYNNEI. V lost 7 bases and J lost 8, with 14 bases in between. This CDR3 reads CASTRHREGYTF. CDR3 DNA: TGTGCCAGCACGCGCCACAGAGAGGGCTACACCTTC.

On this clone itself: Relative to the germline gene, one junction end is altered; a read error may explain this. The V and J genes are TRBV20-1 and TRBJ1-6, with 10 bases matching TRBD1. CDR1 is DFQATT and CDR2 is SNEGSKA in the germline V gene (reference sequence). There are 11 residues in the CDR3. This chain's CDR3 is CSARGTGGMNF. CDR3 nucleotide sequence: TGCAGTGCTAGAGGGACAGGGGGAATGAACTTT.

The rearrangement uses TRBV6-1 and TRBJ2-2; 8 bases match TRBD2. V was pared by 6 bases and J by 5 bases, with 8 bases of the junction left unmatched. The length of the CDR3 is 15 residues. In germline, CDR1 is MNHNS, CDR2 SASEGT. The chain's CDR3 is CASSWSRGGTGELFF. The CDR3 DNA sequence: TGTGCCAGCAGCTGGTCCCGGGGGGGAACCGGGGAGCTGTTTTTT.

The V and J genes are TRBV5-8 and TRBJ2-7, with 7 nucleotides matching TRBD1. Germline CDR1 and CDR2: SGHTS and YDEGEE. V trimming: 2 bases; J trimming: 0 bases; junction bases outside the gene matches: 5. CDR3 length equals 15 residues. The CDR3 region is CASSFVTGPSYEQYF. In DNA form, the CDR3 reads TGTGCCAGCAGCTTTGTGACAGGGCCCTCCTACGAGCAGTACTTC.

V is TRBV5-1 and J is TRBJ2-3, with a possible D match to TRBD1 (6 bases). Deletions cut 0 bases from V and 0 bases from J, with 8 bases between. This CDR3 region has 15 residues. The germline V gene encodes CDR1 SGHRS and CDR2 YFSETQ. The CDR3 DNA sequence: TGCGCCAGCAGCTTGGAGGGGACAAGCACAGATACGCAGTATTTT. Residues: CASSLEGTSTDTQYF.

J is TRBJ1-1 and V is TRBV29-1; TRBD1 might be the D (5 bases). Looked up from germline, CDR1 is SQVTM and CDR2 is ANQGSEA. This CDR3 contains 12 residues. Trimming removed 7 bases from V and 1 base from J, with 10 bases in between. CDR3 residues: CSAQGWNTEAFF. CDR3 in DNA: TGCAGCGCCCAGGGCTGGAACACTGAAGCTTTCTTT.

The rearrangement links TRBV6-5 to TRBJ2-1; D unclear. Trimming removed 4 bases at V and 5 bases at J, with 3 bases between. The germline V gene encodes CDR1 MNHEY and CDR2 SVGAGI. CDR3 length: 11 amino acids. In DNA, the CDR3 is TGTGCCAGCAGTTTCAACAATGAGCAGTTCTTC. Translating it yields CASSFNNEQFF.

This chain joins TRBV15 and TRBJ1-4, with 7 bases matching TRBD1. The length of the CDR3 is 15 residues. V dropped 4 bases and J dropped 7; count of bases not matched to a gene: 9. Germline loops: CDR1 LNHNV, CDR2 YYDKDF (reference sequence). CDR3 amino acids: CATSTDRARGEKLFF. The CDR3 coding sequence is TGTGCCACCAGCACAGACAGGGCCCGTGGTGAAAAACTGTTTTTT.

The chain has TRBV6-5 and TRBJ1-2; TRBD1 matches at 7 bases. Germline-derived CDR1 and CDR2 are MNHEY and SVGAGI. V was clipped by 5 bases and J by 5 bases; unmatched bases: 2. The CDR3 runs 12 residues. DNA for the CDR3: TGTGCCAGCAGTGGACAGGCTTATGGCTACACCTTC. Its translation is CASSGQAYGYTF.

This rearrangement joins TRBV2 to TRBJ2-5; D uncertain. Trimming took 2 bases from V and 7 from J, leaving 8 bases between them. The CDR3 contains 12 residues. In germline, CDR1 is SNHLY, CDR2 FYNNEI. CDR3: CASSERVLTQYF. The CDR3 nucleotides are TGTGCCAGCAGTGAACGTGTACTGACCCAGTACTTC.

The CDR3 nucleotides read TGTGCCAGCAGCCAACCGATAGGGGGCTTAGGCGAGCAGTACTTC. It translates to CASSQPIGGLGEQYF. The rearrangement joins TRBV4-2 to TRBJ2-7; 7 bases match TRBD1. After removal of 2 bases from V and 6 bases from J, the junction contained 10 bases not matched to a gene. In germline, CDR1 is LGHNA, CDR2 YNFKEQ. The CDR3 totals 15 residues.

The V gene is TRBV28, the J gene TRBJ1-2; the match to TRBD1 covers 8 bases. Germline lookup yields CDR1 MDHEN and CDR2 SYDVKM. The J segment lost 4 bases and the V segment lost 6 bases, leaving 7 bases of the junction unmatched. The CDR3 consists of 14 residues. CDR3 sequence: CASRGTGPRYGYTF. CDR3 nucleotide sequence: TGTGCCAGCAGGGGGACAGGCCCGCGCTATGGCTACACCTTC.

The chain combines TRBV7-6 with TRBJ2-1; 8 bases line up with TRBD2. V lost 4 bases and J lost 0; bases outside the gene matches: 14. The CDR3 has 19 amino acids. Germline-derived CDR1 and CDR2 are SGHVS and FNYEAQ. The CDR3 loop is CASSYLTILAASSYNEQFF. The CDR3 coding sequence is TGTGCCAGCAGCTATCTAACGATACTAGCGGCGAGCTCCTACAATGAGCAGTTCTTC.

The chain combines TRBV28 with TRBJ1-4; possibly TRBD1 for D (5 bases). The ends were cut back, 6 bases at V and 4 bases at J, with 6 bases in the middle. The CDR3 length is 12 residues. The V gene's germline CDR1 is MDHEN and CDR2 SYDVKM. This CDR3 is CASRQVNEKLFF. The CDR3 DNA sequence: TGTGCCAGCAGACAGGTTAATGAAAAACTGTTTTTT.

This clone was seen more than once but under ten times. This chain joins TRBV5-1 and TRBJ2-7; 9 bases agree with TRBD2. This CDR3 region has 19 residues. V trimming: 3 bases; J trimming: 2 bases; junction bases outside the gene matches: 18. Germline V CDR1 and CDR2: SGHRS, YFSETQ. The CDR3 DNA reads as TGCGCCAGCAGCTCCACCATCTTAGCGGGAGTGGGCCCTCCCTACGAGCAGTACTTC. This codes for CASSSTILAGVGPPYEQYF.

The chain has TRBV15 and TRBJ2-7; 8 positions match TRBD1. CDR1 is LNHNV, CDR2 YYDKDF, per germline (reference sequence). The V and J ends lost 2 bases and 0 bases, in that order; junction bases with no gene match: 0. The CDR3 runs to 14 residues. The CDR3 is CATSRQGASYEQYF. CDR3 DNA sequence: TGTGCCACCAGCAGACAGGGGGCCTCCTACGAGCAGTACTTC.

The chain carries TRBV28 and TRBJ1-2, with 10 positions matching TRBD1. The germline CDR1 and CDR2 sequences are MDHEN and SYDVKM. The CDR3 extends over 14 amino acids. J was trimmed by 4 bases and V by 9 bases; bases with no gene match: 8. Here the CDR3 reads CASLPRTGGYGYTF. The CDR3 DNA reads as TGTGCCAGTTTACCTCGGACAGGGGGCTATGGCTACACCTTC.

The V gene is TRBV18, the J gene TRBJ2-3, with 7 positions matching TRBD2. Unmatched junction bases numbered 5, after V lost 3 bases and J lost 2 bases. The CDR3 spans 15 residues. Germline CDR1 reads KGHSH; CDR2 reads LQKENI. CDR3 DNA sequence: TGTGCCAGCTCACCCCGGGGGGTTATCACAGATACGCAGTATTTT. This gives the protein CASSPRGVITDTQYF.

The chain links TRBV6-1 to TRBJ1-5; 7 nucleotides line up with TRBD1. This CDR3 is built from 15 residues. Trimming took 5 bases from V and 3 from J; bases not matched to a gene: 7. Germline CDR1 is MNHNS and CDR2 is SASEGT. CDR3 sequence reads: CASSRDREFNQPQHF. In nucleotides, the CDR3 is TGTGCCAGCAGTCGAGACAGGGAGTTCAATCAGCCCCAGCATTTT.

J is TRBJ2-1 and V is TRBV11-2, with a weak D call TRBD2 (6 bases). This CDR3 has 16 amino acids. Germline lookup yields CDR1 SGHAT and CDR2 FQNNGV. The V end was cut by 5 bases, the J end by 4 bases, with 18 bases between. CDR3: CASSRSAGMGYNEQFF. CDR3 in DNA: TGTGCCAGCAGCAGAAGTGCGGGGATGGGTTACAATGAGCAGTTCTTC.

V usage is TRBV6-1 and J usage is TRBJ2-2; 8 positions match TRBD2. Germline V lookup: CDR1 MNHNS, CDR2 SASEGT. The CDR3 extends over 14 amino acids. The V gene end was trimmed by 5 bases and the J gene end by 4 bases; junction bases not matched to a gene: 3. The CDR3 protein is CASSPRGATGELFF. The CDR3 DNA follows: TGTGCCAGCAGTCCGCGGGGGGCCACCGGGGAGCTGTTTTTT.